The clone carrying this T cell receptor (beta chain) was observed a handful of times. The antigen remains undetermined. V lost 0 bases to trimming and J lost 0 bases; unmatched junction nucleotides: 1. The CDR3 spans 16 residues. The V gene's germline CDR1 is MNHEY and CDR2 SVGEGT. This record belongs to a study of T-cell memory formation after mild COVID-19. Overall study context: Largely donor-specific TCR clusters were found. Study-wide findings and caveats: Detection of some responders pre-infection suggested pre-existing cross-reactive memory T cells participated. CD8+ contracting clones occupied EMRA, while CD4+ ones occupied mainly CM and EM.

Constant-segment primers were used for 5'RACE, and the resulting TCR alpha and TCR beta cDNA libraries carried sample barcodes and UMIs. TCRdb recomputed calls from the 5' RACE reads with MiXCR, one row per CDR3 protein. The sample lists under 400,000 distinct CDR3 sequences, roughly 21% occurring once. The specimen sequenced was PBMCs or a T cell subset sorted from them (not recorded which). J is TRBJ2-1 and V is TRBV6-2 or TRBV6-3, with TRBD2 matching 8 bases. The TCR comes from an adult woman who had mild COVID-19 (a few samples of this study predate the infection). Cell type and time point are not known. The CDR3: CASSYSGRGSYNEQFF. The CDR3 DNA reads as TGTGCCAGCAGTTACTCCGGGAGGGGCTCCTACAATGAGCAGTTCTTC.